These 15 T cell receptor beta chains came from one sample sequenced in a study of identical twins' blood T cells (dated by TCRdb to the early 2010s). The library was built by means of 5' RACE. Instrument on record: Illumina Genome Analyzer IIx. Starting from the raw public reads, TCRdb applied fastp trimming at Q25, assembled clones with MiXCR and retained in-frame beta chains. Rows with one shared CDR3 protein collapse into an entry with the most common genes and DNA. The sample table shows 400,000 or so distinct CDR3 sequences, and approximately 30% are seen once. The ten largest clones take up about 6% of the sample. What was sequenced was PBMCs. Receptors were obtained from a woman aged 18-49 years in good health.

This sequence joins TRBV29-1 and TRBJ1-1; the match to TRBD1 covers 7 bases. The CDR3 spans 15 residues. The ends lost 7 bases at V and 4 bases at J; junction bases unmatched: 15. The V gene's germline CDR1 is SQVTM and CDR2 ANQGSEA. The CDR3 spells CSGLTGAPGGTEAFF. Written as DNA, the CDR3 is TGCAGCGGACTCACAGGGGCTCCTGGAGGCACTGAAGCTTTCTTT.

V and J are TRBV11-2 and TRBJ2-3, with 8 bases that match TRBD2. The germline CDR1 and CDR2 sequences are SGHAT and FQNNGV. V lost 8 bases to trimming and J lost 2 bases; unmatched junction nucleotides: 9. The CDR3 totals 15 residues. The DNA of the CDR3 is TGTGCCAGCGGCGGGGGGCCCTCCTACACAGATACGCAGTATTTT. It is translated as CASGGGPSYTDTQYF.

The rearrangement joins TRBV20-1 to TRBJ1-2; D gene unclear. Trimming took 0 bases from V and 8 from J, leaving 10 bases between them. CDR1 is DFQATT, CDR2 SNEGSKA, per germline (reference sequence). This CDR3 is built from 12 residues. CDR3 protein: CSARESAYGYTF. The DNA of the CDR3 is TGCAGTGCTAGAGAAAGTGCCTACGGCTACACCTTC.

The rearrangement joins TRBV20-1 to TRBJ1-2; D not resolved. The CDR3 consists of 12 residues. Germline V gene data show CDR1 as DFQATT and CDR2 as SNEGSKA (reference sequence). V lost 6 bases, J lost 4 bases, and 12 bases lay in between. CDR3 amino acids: CSASYPSYGYTF. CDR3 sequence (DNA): TGCAGTGCATCTTACCCAAGCTATGGCTACACCTTC.

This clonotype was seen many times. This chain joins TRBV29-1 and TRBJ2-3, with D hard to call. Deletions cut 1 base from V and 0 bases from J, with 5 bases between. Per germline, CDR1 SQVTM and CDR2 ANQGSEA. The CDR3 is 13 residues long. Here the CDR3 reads CSVEAGSTDTQYF. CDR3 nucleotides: TGCAGCGTTGAAGCAGGCAGCACAGATACGCAGTATTTT.

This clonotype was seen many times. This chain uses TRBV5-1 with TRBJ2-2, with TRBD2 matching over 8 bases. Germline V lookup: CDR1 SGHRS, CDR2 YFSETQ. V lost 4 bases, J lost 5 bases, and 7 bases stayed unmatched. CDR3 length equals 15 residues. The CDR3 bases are TGCGCCAGCAGCGCCGGGACTAGGAGGACCGGGGAGCTGTTTTTT. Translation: CASSAGTRRTGELFF.

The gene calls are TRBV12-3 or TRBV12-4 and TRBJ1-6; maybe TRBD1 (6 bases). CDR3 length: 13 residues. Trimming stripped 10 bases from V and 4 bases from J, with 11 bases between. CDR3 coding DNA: TGTGCCACCCGGGGGCAGTATAATTCACCCCTCCACTTT. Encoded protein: CATRGQYNSPLHF.

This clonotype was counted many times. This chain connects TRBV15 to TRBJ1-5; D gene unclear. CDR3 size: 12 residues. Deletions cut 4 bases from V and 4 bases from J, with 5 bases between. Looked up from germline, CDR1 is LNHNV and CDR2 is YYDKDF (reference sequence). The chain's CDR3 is CATSKGNQPQHF. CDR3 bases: TGTGCCACCAGCAAAGGGAATCAGCCCCAGCATTTT.

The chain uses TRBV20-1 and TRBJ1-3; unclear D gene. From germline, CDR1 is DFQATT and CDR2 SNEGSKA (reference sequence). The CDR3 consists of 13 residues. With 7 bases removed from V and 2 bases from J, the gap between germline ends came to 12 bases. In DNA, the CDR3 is TGCAGTGTCGACCCTAGGGCTGGAAACACCATATATTTT. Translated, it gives CSVDPRAGNTIYF.

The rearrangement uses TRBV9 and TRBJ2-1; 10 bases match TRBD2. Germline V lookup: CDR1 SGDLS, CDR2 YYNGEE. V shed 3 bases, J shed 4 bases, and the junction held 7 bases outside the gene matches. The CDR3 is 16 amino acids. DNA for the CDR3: TGTGCCAGCAGCGCTACGGGACTAGCGACATACAATGAGCAGTTCTTC. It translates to CASSATGLATYNEQFF.

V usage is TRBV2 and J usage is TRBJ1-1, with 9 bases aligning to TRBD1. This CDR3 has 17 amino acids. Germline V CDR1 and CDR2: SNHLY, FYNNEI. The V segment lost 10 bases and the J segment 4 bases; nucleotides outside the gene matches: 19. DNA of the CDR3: TGTGCCATCGAGGGGGACAGGGCTGAGGTCGGTCGCACTGAAGCTTTCTTT. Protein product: CAIEGDRAEVGRTEAFF.

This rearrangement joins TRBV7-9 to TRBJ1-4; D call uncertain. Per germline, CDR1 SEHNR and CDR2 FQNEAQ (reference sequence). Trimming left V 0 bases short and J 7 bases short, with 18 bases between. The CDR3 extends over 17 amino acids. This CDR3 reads CASSLASGSVGSEKLFF. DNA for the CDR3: TGTGCCAGCAGCTTAGCGTCGGGGTCAGTCGGAAGTGAAAAACTGTTTTTT.

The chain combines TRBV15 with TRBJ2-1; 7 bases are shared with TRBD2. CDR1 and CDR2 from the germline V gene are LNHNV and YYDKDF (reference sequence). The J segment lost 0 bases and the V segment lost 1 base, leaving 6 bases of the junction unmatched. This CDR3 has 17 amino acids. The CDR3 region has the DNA TGTGCCACCAGCAGAGCCGGACTAGTGAACTCCTACAATGAGCAGTTCTTC. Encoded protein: CATSRAGLVNSYNEQFF.

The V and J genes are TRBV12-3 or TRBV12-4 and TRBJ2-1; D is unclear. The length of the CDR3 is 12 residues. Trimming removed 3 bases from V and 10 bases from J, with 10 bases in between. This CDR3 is CASSFVGKEQFF. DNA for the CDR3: TGTGCCAGCAGTTTTGTGGGGAAAGAGCAGTTCTTC.

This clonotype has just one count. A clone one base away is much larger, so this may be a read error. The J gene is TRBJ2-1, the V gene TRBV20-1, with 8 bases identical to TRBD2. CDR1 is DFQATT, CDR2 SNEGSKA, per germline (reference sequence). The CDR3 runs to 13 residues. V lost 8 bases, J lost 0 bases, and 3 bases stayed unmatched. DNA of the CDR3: TGCAGTACGAGCGGGGGCTCCTACAATGAGCAGTTCTTC. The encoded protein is CSTSGGSYNEQFF.